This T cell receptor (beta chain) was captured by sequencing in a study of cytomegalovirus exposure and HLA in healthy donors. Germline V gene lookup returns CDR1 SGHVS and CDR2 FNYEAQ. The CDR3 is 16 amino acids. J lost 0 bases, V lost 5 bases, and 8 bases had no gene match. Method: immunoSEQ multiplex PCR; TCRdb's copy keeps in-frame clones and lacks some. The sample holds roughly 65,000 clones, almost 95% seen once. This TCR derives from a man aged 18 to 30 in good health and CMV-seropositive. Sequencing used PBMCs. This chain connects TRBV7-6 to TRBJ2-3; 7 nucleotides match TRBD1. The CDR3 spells CASSDSGTDSTDTQYF. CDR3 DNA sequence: TGTGCCAGCAGCGACTCCGGGACAGATAGCACAGATACGCAGTATTTT.